This TCR beta chain was identified during a study of blood T cell repertoires in COVID-19. CDR1 is SEHNR, CDR2 FQNEAQ, per germline (reference sequence). Germline trimming cut 6 bases from V and 5 bases from J; bases unmatched to any gene: 11. CDR3 length: 15 amino acids. The table came from immunoSEQ multiplex PCR; TCRdb's copy has only in-frame clones and leaves some out. The repertoire holds approximately 350,000 clones, with approximately 88% as singletons. The chain links TRBV7-9 to TRBJ1-1, with 8 bases identical to TRBD1. The clonotype comes from a man between 40 and 49 years old with acute or convalescent COVID-19. The sample was peripheral blood. The CDR3 DNA reads as TGTGCCAGCAGGCAACCGCGGGACAGGCTGACTGAAGCTTTCTTT. It translates to CASRQPRDRLTEAFF. Complete variable domain (other parts from reference TRBV7-9 and TRBJ1-1): DTGVSQNPRHKITKRGQNVTFRCDPISEHNRLYWYRQTLGQGPEFLTYFQNEAQLEKSRLLSDRFSAERPKGSFSTLEIQRTEQGDSAMYLCASRQPRDRLTEAFFGQGTRLTVV.